The 6 T cell receptor beta chains listed next were all sequenced from one sample in a study of blood T cell repertoires in COVID-19. The protocol was immunoSEQ multiplex PCR, while the TCRdb copy is restricted to in-frame clones and leaves out a portion. This sample carries over 150,000 clones, 80% to 85% of them seen once, and the ten largest clones take under 10%. Sequenced input: peripheral blood. These receptor sequences come from a woman in her 70s with COVID-19, enrolled during active disease.

This clone was counted a few times. Other DNA sequences in the sample encode the same CDR3. V and J are TRBV5-1 and TRBJ2-1, with 7 bases that match TRBD2. V dropped 0 bases and J dropped 2; count of bases not matched to a gene: 2. The CDR3 covers 15 residues. Germline lookup yields CDR1 SGHRS and CDR2 YFSETQ. The DNA for the CDR3 is TGCGCCAGCAGCTTGGGCGGGAGCACCTACAATGAGCAGTTCTTC. It codes for CASSLGGSTYNEQFF.

The chain uses TRBV18 and TRBJ2-7; D perhaps matches TRBD2 (6 bases). This CDR3 has 15 amino acids. V dropped 3 bases and J dropped 2 bases, with 14 bases sitting between them. The V gene's germline CDR1 is KGHSH and CDR2 LQKENI. Written as DNA, the CDR3 is TGTGCCAGCTCACCCGGGAGTAGCGGTCCCTACGAGCAGTACTTC. The encoded protein is CASSPGSSGPYEQYF.

The rearrangement links TRBV28 to TRBJ2-2, with TRBD1 matching over 10 bases. Per the germline V gene, CDR1 is MDHEN and CDR2 is SYDVKM. V was pared by 0 bases and J by 9 bases, with 7 bases of the junction left unmatched. This CDR3 is 16 amino acids long. The CDR3 DNA reads TGTGCCAGCAGTTTATGGGGGACAGGGGTTGGCCGGGAGCTGTTTTTT. Protein product: CASSLWGTGVGRELFF. Complete variable domain (other parts from reference TRBV28 and TRBJ2-2): DVKVTQSSRYLVKRTGEKVFLECVQDMDHENMFWYRQDPGLGLRLIYFSYDVKMKEKGDIPEGYSVSREKKERFSLILESASTNQTSMYLCASSLWGTGVGRELFFGEGSRLTVL.

This chain uses TRBV7-9 with TRBJ2-5; 8 bases map to TRBD2. CDR3 length: 14 amino acids. CDR1 and CDR2 from the germline V gene are SEHNR and FQNEAQ (reference sequence). V dropped 2 bases and J dropped 7; count of bases not matched to a gene: 6. In nucleotides, the CDR3 is TGTGCCAGCAGCTTACAGGCGGGGGGCGGGACCCAGTACTTC. As protein: CASSLQAGGGTQYF.

This clone was seen only a few times. The rearrangement joins TRBV7-3 to TRBJ2-6, with D perhaps matching TRBD1 (6 bases). Per germline, CDR1 SGHTA and CDR2 FQGTGA. Trimming removed 5 bases at V and 4 bases at J, with 9 bases between. This CDR3 is 14 amino acids long. The CDR3: CASSPDRGANVLTF. The CDR3 DNA follows: TGTGCCAGCAGCCCCGACAGGGGGGCCAACGTCCTGACTTTC.

This chain connects TRBV11-1 to TRBJ1-2, with no clear D. Germline V gene sequence: CDR1 SGHAT, CDR2 FQDESV (reference sequence). This CDR3 contains 13 residues. The ends were cut back, 4 bases at V and 4 bases at J, with 10 bases in the middle. CDR3 amino acids: CASSSRRSYGYTF. The CDR3, as DNA: TGTGCCAGCAGCTCCAGGCGCTCCTATGGCTACACCTTC. The full variable domain, rest sourced from reference TRBV11-1 and TRBJ1-2, is EAEVAQSPRYKITEKSQAVAFWCDPISGHATLYWYRQILGQGPELLVQFQDESVVDDSQLPKDRFSAERLKGVDSTLKIQPAELGDSAMYLCASSSRRSYGYTFGSGTRLTVV.